This entry concerns a single T cell receptor beta chain. Its antigen is not yet known. Base quality data are lacking; no much larger clone is found one base away. What the treatment or condition label conveys for this sample: approximately 10-day PBMC culture with coronavirus spike peptide pools or control peptides (ViraFEST assay). The ViraFEST assay was used in the study, in which antigen-specific T cells were expanded with peptide pools and expanded clonotypes were subsequently identified by TCR sequencing. The convalescent patients' positive SARS-CoV-2 PCR tests were from March to December 2020, which was before the Alpha, Beta and Delta variants emerged in the United States. Each well held around 2 million PBMCs cultured in IMDM containing roughly 5% human AB serum and roughly 9.7 IU/ml IL-2, with roughly 10 ug/ml peptide pools added. On days 3 and 7, half of the culture medium was replaced with fresh IL-2-containing medium. Once the cells had been in culture for about 10 days, the EasySep CD4+ T cell isolation kit was used to isolate CD4+ T cells by negative selection. Ficoll-Paque Plus gradient centrifugation was used to isolate PBMCs from whole blood, and the isolated PBMCs were then either used fresh or cryopreserved at -140C. Each culture condition was generally run in triplicate wells.

This specimen comes from a study of vaccination and CD4 T cells after COVID-19 (dated by TCRdb to the early 2020s). Study-level background: Every convalescent patient had a positive nasal swab PCR test for SARS-CoV-2, with mild disease in 9 or 10 patients and severe disease in one. For stimulating the cultures, overlapping spike peptide pools were used, derived from SARS-CoV-2 as well as from the common cold coronaviruses HCoV-NL63, HCoV-OC43 and HCoV-229E. Post-COVID blood samples were collected from convalescent patients a median of around 100 days after diagnosis, with a range of about 30 to 161 days. In 9 to 11 COVID-19 convalescent patients and several infection-naive healthy vaccine recipients, researchers compared the spike-specific CD4+ TCR repertoire from before mRNA vaccination with the repertoire from after. Six males and four females were included in the convalescent cohort, with two Hispanic individuals, seven Caucasians, two Asians and one multiracial person represented. In control cultures, a CEFX viral epitope pool was used as positive control, an HIV-1 Nef peptide pool was used as negative control, or no peptide was added. Post-vaccine blood samples were obtained a median of approximately 70 days after the second vaccine dose, with a range of roughly 13 to 250 days. Each participant got two doses of either the Pfizer-BioNTech BNT162b2 vaccine (n=8) or the Moderna mRNA-1273 vaccine (n=2).

Study-wide findings and limitations: In convalescent patients, a median approximately 86% of post-vaccine SARS-CoV-2-reactive clones were detected only after vaccination, and vaccine-specific priming was suggested by this finding. An increase in the median number of SARS-CoV-2-reactive clonotypes from more than 20 after infection to approximately 41 after vaccination was observed, but the change was not found to be significant. In convalescent patients, nearly all vaccine-specific clones (304 of 307) were found to be mono-reactive for SARS-CoV-2 spike rather than cross-reactive with common cold coronaviruses. The study included relatively few convalescent patients and did not analyze early timepoints after natural infection.

Receptors were amplified or captured by PCR. TCR sequencing of DNA from cultured CD4+ T cells used the Oncomine TCR Beta short-read assay at the Johns Hopkins FTIC core. Genomic DNA was extracted from the cultured CD4+ T cells with the QIAamp micro DNA kit. Oncomine TCR Beta libraries from cultured CD4+ T cells were pooled using unique dual indexes and sequenced on an Illumina iSeq 100. The original pipeline was this. Non-productive sequences were removed, and CDR3s that did not start with C, did not end with F or W, or were shorter than 7 amino acids were discarded. Antigen-specific clonotypes were identified using the MANAFEST web application through comparison of peptide-stimulated wells with reference and other culture wells. An FDR below 0.05, an odds ratio above 5, and a productive frequency above 0.1% in at least two of three replicate wells were required for clones to be considered positive. Clonotypes that were significantly expanded in both SARS-CoV-2 spike wells and at least one common cold coronavirus spike condition were defined as cross-reactive. Levenshtein distances (stringdist) and unrooted phylogenetic trees (ape) in R version 3.6.1 were used to assess CDR3 homology. TCRdb redid the processing of the public reads, applying fastp at Q25 and MiXCR, and retained in-frame beta chains. Each entry is one CDR3 protein sequence, shown with its most common DNA and genes. The V and J calls reflect TCRdb's pipeline rather than the authors' work. This sample lists 13,000 to 15,000 distinct CDR3 sequences; roughly a third were detected once. The top ten clones comprise roughly 10% of the sample.

The germline V gene specifies LGHNA as CDR1 and YSLEER as CDR2. Clipping removes 0 bases from V and 1 base from J, with 17 as the unmatched junction base count. The CDR3 measures 21 amino acids from cysteine to phenylalanine. Only the CDR3 part of the read is kept: 63 bases, read in frame from the first base. This chain is built from TRBV4-3 and TRBJ2-1, with TRBD2 identical over 8 junction bases. The sample here was CD4+ T cells from blood, cultured in vitro, taken after SARS-CoV-2 vaccination. The sequence was obtained from a human donor who had recovered from COVID-19. Read as DNA, the sequence is TGCGCCAGCAGCCAAGACATATTGGGACTAGTCTTGTGGGGTTCCTACAATGAGCAGTTCTTC. Translation gives CASSQDILGLVLWGSYNEQFF.